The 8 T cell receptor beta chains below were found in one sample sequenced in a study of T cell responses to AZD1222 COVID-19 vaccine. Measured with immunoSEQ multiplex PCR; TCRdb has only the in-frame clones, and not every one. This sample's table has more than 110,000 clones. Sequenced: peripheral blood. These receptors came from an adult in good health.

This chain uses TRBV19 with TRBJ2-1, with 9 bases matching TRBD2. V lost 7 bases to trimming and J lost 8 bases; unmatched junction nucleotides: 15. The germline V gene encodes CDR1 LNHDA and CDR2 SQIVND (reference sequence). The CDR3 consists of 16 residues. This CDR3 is CASTHGGAGGPDEQFF. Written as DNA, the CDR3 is TGTGCCAGTACCCACGGTGGGGCGGGGGGGCCGGATGAGCAGTTCTTC. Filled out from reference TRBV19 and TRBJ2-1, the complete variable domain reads DGGITQSPKYLFRKEGQNVTLSCEQNLNHDAMYWYRQDPGQGLRLIYYSQIVNDFQKGDIAEGYSVSREKKESFPLTVTSAQKNPTAFYLCASTHGGAGGPDEQFFGPGTRLTVL.

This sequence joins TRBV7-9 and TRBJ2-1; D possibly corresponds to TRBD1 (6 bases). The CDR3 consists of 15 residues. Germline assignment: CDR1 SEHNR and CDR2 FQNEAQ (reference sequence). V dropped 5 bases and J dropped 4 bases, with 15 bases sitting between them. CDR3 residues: CASSPVKTGYNEQFF. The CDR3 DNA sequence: TGTGCCAGCAGCCCGGTAAAGACAGGATACAATGAGCAGTTCTTC.

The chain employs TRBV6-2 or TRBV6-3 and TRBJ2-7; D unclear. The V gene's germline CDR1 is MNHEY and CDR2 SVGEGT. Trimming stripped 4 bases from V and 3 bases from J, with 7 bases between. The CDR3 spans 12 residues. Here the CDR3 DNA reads TGTGCCAGCAGTTCCACAAACTACGAGCAGTACTTC. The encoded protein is CASSSTNYEQYF.

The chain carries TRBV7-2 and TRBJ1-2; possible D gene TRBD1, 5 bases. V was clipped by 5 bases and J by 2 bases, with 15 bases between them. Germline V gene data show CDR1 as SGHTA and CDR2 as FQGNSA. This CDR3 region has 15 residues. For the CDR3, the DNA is TGTGCCAGCAGCCCAGGACACCCGGGGAACTATGGCTACACCTTC. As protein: CASSPGHPGNYGYTF.

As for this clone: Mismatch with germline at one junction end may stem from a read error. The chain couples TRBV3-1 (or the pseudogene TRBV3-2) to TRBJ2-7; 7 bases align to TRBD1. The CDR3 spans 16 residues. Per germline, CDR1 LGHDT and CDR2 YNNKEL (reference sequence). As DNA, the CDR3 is TGTGCCAGCAGCCAAGGCTTTAGGGGGCGAGACGACTTGGGGAACTTC. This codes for CASSQGFRGRDDLGNF.

CDR3 nucleotide sequence: TGTGCCAGCAGCCCCCAGATACAGGGGGCCTCGGAAAAACTGTTTTTT. This encodes CASSPQIQGASEKLFF. The chain combines TRBV9 with TRBJ1-4; 9 bases fit TRBD1. J gave up 8 bases and V 4 bases, and 12 bases lay outside the gene matches. The CDR3 consists of 16 residues. Germline V gene lookup returns CDR1 SGDLS and CDR2 YYNGEE. Full variable domain (missing parts from reference TRBV9 and TRBJ1-4): DSGVTQTPKHLITATGQRVTLRCSPRSGDLSVYWYQQSLDQGLQFLIQYYNGEERAKGNILERFSAQQFPDLHSELNLSSLELGDSALYFCASSPQIQGASEKLFFGSGTQLSVL.

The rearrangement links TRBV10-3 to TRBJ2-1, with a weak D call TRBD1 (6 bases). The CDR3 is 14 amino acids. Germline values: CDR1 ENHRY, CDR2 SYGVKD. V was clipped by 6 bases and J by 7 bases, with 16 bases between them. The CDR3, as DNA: TGTGCCATCAGGAAAGGGACAAACGAAAATGAGCAGTTCTTC. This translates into CAIRKGTNENEQFF.

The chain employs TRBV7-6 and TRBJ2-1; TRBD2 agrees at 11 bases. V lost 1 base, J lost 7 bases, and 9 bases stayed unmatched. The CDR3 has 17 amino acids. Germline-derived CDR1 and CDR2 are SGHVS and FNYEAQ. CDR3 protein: CASSLVSYSGGVNEQFF. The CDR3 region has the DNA TGTGCCAGCAGCTTAGTTAGTTATAGCGGGGGGGTTAATGAGCAGTTCTTC. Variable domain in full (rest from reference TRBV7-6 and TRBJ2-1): GAGVSQSPRYKVTKRGQDVALRCDPISGHVSLYWYRQALGQGPEFLTYFNYEAQQDKSGLPNDRFSAERPEGSISTLTIQRTEQRDSAMYRCASSLVSYSGGVNEQFFGPGTRLTVL.